The text below deals with one T cell receptor beta chain. The antigen is not known. These data are taken from a study of post-analysis software for immune sequencing data. Overall study findings and caveats: The five TRBV segments detected at higher frequency in patients than in controls included TRBV5-6, TRBV5-1 and TRBV20-1. Controls' normalized Chao1 diversity significantly exceeded that of multiple sclerosis patients.

The TCR beta cDNA libraries contained unique molecular identifiers. The authors obtained 500,000 to 600,000 cDNA molecules from around 0.96 to 9.9 million T cells. Using its own MiXCR run on the PCR reads, TCRdb lists one record per CDR3 protein. Of 750,000 to 900,000 distinct CDR3 sequences listed, 46% are singletons. This CDR3 contains 17 residues. Per the germline V gene, CDR1 is DFQATT and CDR2 is SNEGSKA (reference sequence). V was trimmed by 3 bases and J by 4 bases, leaving 19 bases between them. The chain carries TRBV20-1 and TRBJ2-6; no firm D call. The clonotype originates from a girl under 18 with multiple sclerosis. The material sequenced was blood. The CDR3 bases are TGCAGTGCTAGGGACCATGACCGCCGTCGGGGGGCCAACGTCCTGACTTTC. Residues: CSARDHDRRRGANVLTF.